This TCR beta chain was identified in a study of cytomegalovirus exposure and HLA in healthy donors. Study-wide background: Of all 360 or so donors who were genotyped, under 90% belonged to the Caucasian-associated ancestry cluster.

Study-level findings and limits: The study put 150 to 200 TCR beta chains on its list as cytomegalovirus-associated. A later analysis reportedly found fewer N-insertions in an Asian-associated ancestry cluster than the roughly 670-donor mean.

PCR primers comprised 60 Vbeta and 13 Jbeta primers. Clones were read by immunoSEQ multiplex PCR, and TCRdb kept only the in-frame ones, dropping some. The table lists 150,000 to 200,000 clones, roughly 86% of them singletons, with 4.8% in the top ten. Regarding this clone: Its antigen is still unknown.

V shed 1 base and J 8 bases; nucleotides not matched to a gene: 5. The CDR3 loop spans 15 amino acids. Germline CDR1 is SGHDN and CDR2 is FVKESK. This clonotype was obtained from a girl between 10 and 17 years old in good health and CMV-seropositive. Material for sequencing was PBMCs. This sequence joins TRBV14 and TRBJ1-4, with TRBD1 matching over 9 bases. DNA for the CDR3: TGTGCCAGCAGCCAAGTTGGGACAGGGCGCGAAAAACTGTTTTTT. Its translation is CASSQVGTGREKLFF.